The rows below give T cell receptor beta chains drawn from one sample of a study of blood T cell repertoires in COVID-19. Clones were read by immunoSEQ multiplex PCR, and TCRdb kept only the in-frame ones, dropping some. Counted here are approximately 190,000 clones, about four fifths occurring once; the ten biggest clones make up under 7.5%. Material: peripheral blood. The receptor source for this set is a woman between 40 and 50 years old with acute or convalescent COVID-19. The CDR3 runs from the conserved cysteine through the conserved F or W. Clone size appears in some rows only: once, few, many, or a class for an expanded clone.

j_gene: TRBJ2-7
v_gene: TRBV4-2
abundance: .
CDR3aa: CASSQGSGSLYEQYF

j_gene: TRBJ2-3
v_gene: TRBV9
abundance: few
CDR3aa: CASSQAPSGGADTQYF

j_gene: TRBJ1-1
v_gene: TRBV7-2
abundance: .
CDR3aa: CASSEQKNTEAFF

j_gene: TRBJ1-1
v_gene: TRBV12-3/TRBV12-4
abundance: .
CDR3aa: CASRKGDTEAFF

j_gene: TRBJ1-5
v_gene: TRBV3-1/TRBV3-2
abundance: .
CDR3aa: CASSQGMYTTSNQPQHF

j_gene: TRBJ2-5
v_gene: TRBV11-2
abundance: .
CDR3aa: CASTSTSQETQYF

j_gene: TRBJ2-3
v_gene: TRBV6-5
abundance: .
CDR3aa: CASSWTPGDGTQYF

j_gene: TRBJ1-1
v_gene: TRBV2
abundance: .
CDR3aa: CASNEQGAGGTEAFF

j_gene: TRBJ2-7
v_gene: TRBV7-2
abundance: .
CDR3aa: CASSSGAGGGYEQYF

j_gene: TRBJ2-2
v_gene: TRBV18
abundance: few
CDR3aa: CASSPGQSLTGELFF

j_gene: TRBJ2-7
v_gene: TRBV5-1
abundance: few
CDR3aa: CASSLVNLAGRTYEQYF

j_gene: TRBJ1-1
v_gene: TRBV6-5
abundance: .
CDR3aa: CASTPRAGEMYEAFF

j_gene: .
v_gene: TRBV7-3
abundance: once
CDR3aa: CASSAEARGTQYF

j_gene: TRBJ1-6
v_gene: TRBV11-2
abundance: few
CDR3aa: CASSLVGGALGPLHF

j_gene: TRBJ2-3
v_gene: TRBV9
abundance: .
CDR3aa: CASRTGLFEDTQYF

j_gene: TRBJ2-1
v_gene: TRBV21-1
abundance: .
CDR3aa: CASRATSGTNNEQFF

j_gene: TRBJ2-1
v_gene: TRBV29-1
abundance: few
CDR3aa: CSVSRSASGSRYNEQFF

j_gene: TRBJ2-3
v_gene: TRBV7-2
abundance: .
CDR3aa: CASSTRGNTQYF

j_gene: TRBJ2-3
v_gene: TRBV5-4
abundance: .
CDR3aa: CASSLWTSGITDTQYF

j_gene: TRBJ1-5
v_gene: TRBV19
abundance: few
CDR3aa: CASSETGVAQPQHF

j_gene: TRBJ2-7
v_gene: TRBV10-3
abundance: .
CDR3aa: CAALTESYEQYF

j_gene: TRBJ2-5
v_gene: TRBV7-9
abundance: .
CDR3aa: CASSLGTGGQETQYF

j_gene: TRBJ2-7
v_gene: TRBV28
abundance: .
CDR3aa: CASNSVSGLAGGLPEQYF

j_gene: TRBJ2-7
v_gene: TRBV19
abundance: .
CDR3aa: CASNRGGGIYEQYF

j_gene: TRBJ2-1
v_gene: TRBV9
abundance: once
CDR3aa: CASSVETGGFYNEQFF

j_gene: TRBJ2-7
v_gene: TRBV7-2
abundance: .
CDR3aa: CASSLLRDEQYF

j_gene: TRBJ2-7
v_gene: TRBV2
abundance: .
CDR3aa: CASSERVEQYF

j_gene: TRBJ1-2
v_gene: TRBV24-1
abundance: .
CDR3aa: CATSDPGGNYGYTF

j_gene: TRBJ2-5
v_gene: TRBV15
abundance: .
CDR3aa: CATSREISAQYF

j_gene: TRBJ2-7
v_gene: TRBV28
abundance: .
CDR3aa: CASSPRWEAPNEQYF

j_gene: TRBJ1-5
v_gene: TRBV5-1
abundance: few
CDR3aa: CASSDGGNQPQHF

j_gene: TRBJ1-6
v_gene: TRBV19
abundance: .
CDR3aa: CATWDRPNSPLHF

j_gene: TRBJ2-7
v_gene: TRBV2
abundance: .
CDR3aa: CASKERWAVPYEQYF

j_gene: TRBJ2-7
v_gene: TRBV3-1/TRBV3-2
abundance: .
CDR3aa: CASSLGRDYEQYF

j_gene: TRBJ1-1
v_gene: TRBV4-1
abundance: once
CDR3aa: CASSQVGSGLRWAEAFF